This TCR beta chain was sequenced during a study of pediatric ulcerative colitis. Notes on the study in general: A couple of rectal CDR3 clonotypes occurred in all ulcerative colitis patients. Ulcerative colitis patients shared more blood-rectal clones than controls. Acute severe colitis showed lower rectal diversity from clonal expansions.

Rectal tissue came from one to two pinch biopsies taken at colonoscopy. The germline CDR1 and CDR2 sequences are LNHDA and SQIVND (reference sequence). The germline V and J ends were trimmed by 6 bases and 0 bases, with 9 bases remaining between them. The CDR3 covers 15 residues. Assay: immunoSEQ multiplex PCR; the TCRdb copy retains only in-frame clones and omits some. This repertoire shows about 24,000 clones, approximately 71% found once; its top ten account for around 7.8%. Comments on this clone: Its target is not known.

The sequenced material came from gut tissue. The rearrangement links TRBV19 to TRBJ2-6; maybe TRBD1 (5 bases). The TCR originated in a boy between 10 and 17 years old with severe ulcerative colitis. In DNA form, the CDR3 reads TGTGCCAGTAGCCCAGGGCTCTCTGGGGCCAACGTCCTGACTTTC. Its translation is CASSPGLSGANVLTF.